The rows below give T cell receptor beta chains drawn from one sample of a study of T cell responses to AZD1222 COVID-19 vaccine. Sequenced by immunoSEQ multiplex PCR; TCRdb stores in-frame clones only, minus some. The profile shows about 140,000 clones, about 90% of them singletons. The sample here was peripheral blood, taken 28 days after the second dose of the MenACWY control vaccine. The origin of the receptors is an adult who received the MenACWY meningococcal vaccine as a control. Both conserved end residues are part of each CDR3. The D gene is left open where the match is weak. Rows may omit the clone size; those that give it use once, few, many or a size class.

v_gene	j_gene	d_gene	abundance	CDR3nt	CDR3aa
TRBV19	TRBJ2-2	.	.	TGTGCCAGTAGTATGGAACGGGGCTCGTACACCGGGGAGCTGTTTTTT	CASSMERGSYTGELFF
TRBV23-1	TRBJ2-2	.	.	TGCGCCAGCAGGGGGGTGGGCAGGGTTCACACCGGGGAGCTGTTTTTT	CASRGVGRVHTGELFF
TRBV10-3	TRBJ1-6	.	.	TGTGCCATCAGTGAGTCGGATCCCAATAATTCACCCCTCCACTTT	CAISESDPNNSPLHF
TRBV9	TRBJ1-3	.	.	TGTGCCAGCAGCGTAGTGTTTGGGGCGGGGGCTGGAAACACCATATATTTT	CASSVVFGAGAGNTIYF
TRBV4-3	TRBJ2-5	TRBD2	.	TGCGCCAGCAGCCAAGAAGTGGCTAGCGGGAGAGGAGAGACCCAGTACTTC	CASSQEVASGRGETQYF
TRBV3-1/TRBV3-2	TRBJ2-7	.	.	TGTGCCAGCAGCCCAGGGGTCGAGCAGTACTTC	CASSPGVEQYF
TRBV5-1	TRBJ2-1	.	.	TGCGCCAGCAGCTTGGGAGGAGAAAACAATGAGCAGTTCTTC	CASSLGGENNEQFF
TRBV5-1	TRBJ2-5	.	.	TGCGCCAGCAGCCTGGGTGGAGGGGAGACCCAGTACTTC	CASSLGGGETQYF
TRBV5-4	TRBJ2-5	.	.	TGTGCCAGCAGCTTGGCCGGGACCGAGAAAGAGACCCAGTACTTC	CASSLAGTEKETQYF
TRBV28	TRBJ1-5	.	.	TGTGCCAGCAGCATTTACGACAGCCGCAATCAGCCCCAGCATTTT	CASSIYDSRNQPQHF
TRBV2	TRBJ1-6	.	.	TGTGCCAGCAGGGATGGACAGAGCCATAATTCACCCCTCCACTTT	CASRDGQSHNSPLHF
TRBV10-1	TRBJ1-2	.	.	TGCGCCAGCGACAGGCGGAAAATGGGTGGCTACACCTTC	CASDRRKMGGYTF
TRBV6-2/TRBV6-3	TRBJ1-5	.	.	TGTGCCAGCAGTTACGGGTCGGGGGTTCAGCCCCAGCATTTT	CASSYGSGVQPQHF
TRBV13	TRBJ2-1	TRBD1	.	TGTGCCAGCAGCTCCCCACAGGGGCATGAGCAGTTCTTC	CASSSPQGHEQFF
TRBV5-1	TRBJ2-5	TRBD1	.	TGCGCCAGCAGCTCCGGGACAGGGCAAGAGACCCAGTACTTC	CASSSGTGQETQYF
TRBV3-1/TRBV3-2	TRBJ2-3	.	.	TGTGCCAGCAGCCAAGATCCTAGCACAGATACGCAGTATTTT	CASSQDPSTDTQYF
TRBV28	TRBJ1-5	TRBD1	.	TGTGCCAGCTCCTACTCCGGGACAGTGAACAATCAGCCCCAGCATTTT	CASSYSGTVNNQPQHF
TRBV3-1/TRBV3-2	TRBJ1-5	.	.	TGTGCCAGCAGCCATGGACATTACAGCAATCAGCCCCAGCATTTT	CASSHGHYSNQPQHF
TRBV9	TRBJ2-1	.	.	TGTGCCAGCAACAGGGACGTCAATGAGCAGTTCTTC	CASNRDVNEQFF
TRBV5-1	TRBJ1-6	TRBD1	once	TGCGCCAGCAGCCTAGAACTCGGGACAGGAGATTCACCCCTCCACTTT	CASSLELGTGDSPLHF
TRBV7-9	TRBJ2-2	.	.	TGTGCCAGCAGCTTAGAAGGGAACACCGGGGAGCTGTTTTTT	CASSLEGNTGELFF
TRBV7-9	TRBJ2-2	TRBD1	.	TGTGCCAGCAGCTTATGGATACAGGGGGCCGGGGAGCTGTTTTTT	CASSLWIQGAGELFF
TRBV28	TRBJ2-4	TRBD1	once	TGTGCCAGCAGTTTATTAGGGGGCCAACTGGTACTAGCCAAAAACATTCAGTACTTC	CASSLLGGQLVLAKNIQYF
TRBV5-6	TRBJ1-2	.	.	TGTGCCAGCAGCTTGGTCGGCAGGGATTCCGGCAACTACACCTTC	CASSLVGRDSGNYTF
TRBV7-8	TRBJ1-1	TRBD1	.	TGTGCCAGCAGCTTTGTGGACAGGGGGATGACTGAAGCTTTCTTT	CASSFVDRGMTEAFF
TRBV12-3/TRBV12-4	TRBJ1-4	.	.	TGTGCCAGCAGATTAGAAGAAAAACTGTTTTTT	CASRLEEKLFF
TRBV6-5	TRBJ2-3	TRBD2	.	TGTGCCAGCAGTTACATCAGAGCGGGAGGTACAGATACGCAGTATTTT	CASSYIRAGGTDTQYF
TRBV3-1/TRBV3-2	TRBJ1-1	TRBD1	.	TGTGCCAGCAGCCAAGGGACAGGGGGCGGACCCACTGAAGCTTTCTTT	CASSQGTGGGPTEAFF
TRBV6-5	TRBJ1-3	.	.	TGTGCCAGCAGTTACTCTTCTGGAAACACCATATATTTT	CASSYSSGNTIYF
TRBV2	TRBJ2-7	.	.	TGTGCCAGCAGTGGGGACGGACCCTCCTACGAGCAGTACTTC	CASSGDGPSYEQYF
TRBV7-9	TRBJ2-7	.	.	TGTGCCAGCAGCACCCACGAGATCGAGCAGTACTTC	CASSTHEIEQYF
TRBV18	TRBJ2-7	TRBD2	.	TGTGCCAGCTCACCTCCCGGGAGCGGGAGCCCCTACGAGCAGTACTTC	CASSPPGSGSPYEQYF
TRBV4-3	TRBJ1-6	.	.	TGCGCCAGCAGCCAAGACCCCTCTTATAATTCACCCCTCCACTTT	CASSQDPSYNSPLHF
TRBV7-2	TRBJ2-7	TRBD2	.	TGTGCCAGCAGCTCGACCCGACTAGCGGGGGGGCTCTACGAGCAGTACTTC	CASSSTRLAGGLYEQYF
TRBV3-1/TRBV3-2	TRBJ1-5	TRBD1	.	TGTGCCAGCAGCCCGGACAGGGAAGGCAGCAATCAGCCCCAGCATTTT	CASSPDREGSNQPQHF
TRBV3-1/TRBV3-2	TRBJ2-7	TRBD1	.	TGTGCCAGCAGCCAAGTCAACAGGGGCCACTCCTACGAGCAGTACTTC	CASSQVNRGHSYEQYF
TRBV18	TRBJ1-5	TRBD1	once	TGTGCCAGCTCAGGACAGGACAATCAGCCCCAGCATTTT	CASSGQDNQPQHF
TRBV2	TRBJ1-5	.	.	TGTGCCAGCAGTGAAGAACAGGGCAGCAATCAGCCCCAGCATTTT	CASSEEQGSNQPQHF
TRBV28	TRBJ1-2	TRBD1	once	TGTGCCAGCAGTGGGTACGGACAGGGGGCGCGAAACTATGGCTACACCTTC	CASSGYGQGARNYGYTF
TRBV5-4	TRBJ2-7	.	.	TGTGCCAGCAGCTTGGAACAGATGAGTTACGAGCAGTACTTC	CASSLEQMSYEQYF
TRBV7-9	TRBJ2-3	.	.	TGTGCCAGCAGCCCGACGGGGACTAGCACAGATACGCAGTATTTT	CASSPTGTSTDTQYF
TRBV3-1/TRBV3-2	TRBJ2-3	.	.	TGTGCCAGCAGCCAAGATCCCAAATCAGATACGCAGTATTTT	CASSQDPKSDTQYF
TRBV3-1/TRBV3-2	TRBJ1-1	TRBD1	once	TGTGCCAGCAGCCAACAGGGGGGGCGGACTGAAGCTTTCTTT	CASSQQGGRTEAFF
TRBV12-5	TRBJ2-1	TRBD2	.	TGTGCTAGTGGCTTAGCCATAGCGGGGGGATCCAAGATGGGGCAGTTCTTC	CASGLAIAGGSKMGQFF
TRBV28	TRBJ1-1	.	.	TGTGCCAGCAGTCCCCTCGACACGAACACTGAAGCTTTCTTT	CASSPLDTNTEAFF
TRBV28	TRBJ1-1	.	once	TGTGCCAGCAGTTCCTCGGGGGAAGGCGCTGAAGCTTTCTTT	CASSSSGEGAEAFF
TRBV7-2	TRBJ1-6	TRBD1	.	TGTGCCAGCAGCTCACGTCTCGACAGGGGGGCTTTTGAGTCACCCCTCCACTTT	CASSSRLDRGAFESPLHF
TRBV2	TRBJ2-1	TRBD2	.	TGTGCCAGCAGTTCCCGGACTAGCGGCAATGAGCAGTTCTTC	CASSSRTSGNEQFF
TRBV3-1/TRBV3-2	TRBJ2-5	.	.	TGTGCCAGCAGCCAAGAAGGAAAAGAGACCCAGTACTTC	CASSQEGKETQYF
TRBV10-1	TRBJ2-7	TRBD2	.	TGCGCCAGCAGTATGTCTAGCGGACCCTACGAGCAGTACTTC	CASSMSSGPYEQYF